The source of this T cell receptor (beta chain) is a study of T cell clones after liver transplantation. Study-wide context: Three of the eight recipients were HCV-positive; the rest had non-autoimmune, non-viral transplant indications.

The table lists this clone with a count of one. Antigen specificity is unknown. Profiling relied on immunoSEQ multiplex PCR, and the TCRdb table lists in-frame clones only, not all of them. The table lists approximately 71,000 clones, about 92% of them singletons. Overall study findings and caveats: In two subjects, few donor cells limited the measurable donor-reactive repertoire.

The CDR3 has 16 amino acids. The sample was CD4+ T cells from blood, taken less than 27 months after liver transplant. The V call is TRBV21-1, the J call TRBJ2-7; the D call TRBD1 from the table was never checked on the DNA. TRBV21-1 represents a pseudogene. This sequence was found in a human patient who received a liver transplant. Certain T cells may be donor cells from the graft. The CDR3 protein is CASSKRTQGSPYEQYF. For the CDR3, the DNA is TGTGCCAGCAGCAAACGGACTCAGGGGTCCCCCTACGAGCAGTACTTC.